Below are 15 T cell receptor beta chains sequenced from a single sample in a study of beta chain features in type 1 diabetes. Every bit of the isolated RNA underwent reverse transcription, so sequencing read expressed TCRB transcripts. Some clones are missing from TCRdb's copy, which holds only in-frame ones; the method was immunoSEQ multiplex PCR. The table records hundreds of thousands of clones, about 15% of them present only once. The specimen was naive CD4+ T cells from blood. These receptors were obtained from a man aged 25 to 40 in good health.

This chain uses TRBV30 with TRBJ2-3; D gene unclear. CDR3 size: 12 residues. V shed 5 bases and J shed 9 bases, with 15 bases lying between them. The germline V gene has CDR1 GTSNPN and CDR2 SVGIG (reference sequence). The CDR3 bases are TGTGCCTGGGATGCCGGTCCTAGAACGCAGTATTTT. Amino acids: CAWDAGPRTQYF.

Comment on this clone: Other DNA sequences in this specimen translate into the identical CDR3. The chain carries TRBV9 and TRBJ2-7; weak D call: TRBD1 (6 bases). This CDR3 is 13 amino acids long. Trimming removed 4 bases from V and 4 bases from J, with 12 bases in between. In germline, CDR1 is SGDLS, CDR2 YYNGEE. CDR3 in amino acids: CASSLQQGYEQYF. The CDR3 coding sequence is TGTGCCAGCAGCCTTCAACAGGGTTACGAGCAGTACTTC.

The chain combines TRBV9 with TRBJ1-2; TRBD1 is a possible D gene (5 bases). CDR3 length: 16 residues. The germline gives CDR1 SGDLS, CDR2 YYNGEE. With 5 bases removed from V and 5 bases from J, the gap between germline ends came to 22 bases. The CDR3 DNA follows: TGTGCCAGCAGTAGACGGGCCGATGAGGGACGTTATGGCTACACCTTC. Its translation: CASSRRADEGRYGYTF.

The J gene is TRBJ1-6, the V gene TRBV6-6, with TRBD1 as a possible D gene (5 bases). Trimming took 2 bases from V and 9 from J, leaving 11 bases between them. The germline CDR1 and CDR2 sequences are MNHNY and SVGAGI (reference sequence). CDR3 length: 14 amino acids. The CDR3 DNA is TGTGCCAGCAGTTACATTCAGGGCGGTTCACCCCTCCACTTT. Encoded protein: CASSYIQGGSPLHF.

This chain links TRBV5-4 with TRBJ2-6; D uncertain. This CDR3 region has 16 residues. Trimming cost V 1 base and J 1 base, with 9 bases left between them. Germline V CDR1 and CDR2: SGHNT, YYREEE (reference sequence). For the CDR3, the DNA is TGTGCCAGCAGCTTGTTTTTGAATTCTGGGGCCAACGTCCTGACTTTC. It specifies CASSLFLNSGANVLTF. Using reference TRBV5-4 and TRBJ2-6 for the parts outside the CDR3, the full variable domain is ETGVTQSPTHLIKTRGQQVTLRCSSQSGHNTVSWYQQALGQGPQFIFQYYREEENGRGNFPPRFSGLQFPNYSSELNVNALELDDSALYLCASSLFLNSGANVLTFGAGSRLTVL.

The V and J genes are TRBV11-1 and TRBJ2-3; 7 bases align to TRBD2. Looked up from germline, CDR1 is SGHAT and CDR2 is FQDESV (reference sequence). The CDR3 contains 15 residues. J was trimmed by 0 bases and V by 5 bases; bases with no gene match: 5. The DNA of the CDR3 is TGTGCCAGCAGCCGGGGTAGCGGGAGCACAGATACGCAGTATTTT. Protein: CASSRGSGSTDTQYF.

This clone occurred a few times. The gene calls are TRBV11-2 and TRBJ2-3; 7 nucleotides line up with TRBD2. Germline V gene lookup returns CDR1 SGHAT and CDR2 FQNNGV. The CDR3 loop spans 17 amino acids. J lost 0 bases, V lost 5 bases, and 11 bases had no gene match. The CDR3 reads CASSLLPSGTSTDTQYF. CDR3 nucleotides: TGTGCCAGCAGCCTCCTTCCTAGCGGAACAAGCACAGATACGCAGTATTTT.

The V gene is TRBV7-2, the J gene TRBJ2-3; D unresolved. With 3 bases removed from V and 4 bases from J, the gap between germline ends came to 26 bases. Germline lookup yields CDR1 SGHTA and CDR2 FQGNSA. The CDR3 totals 19 residues. As DNA, the CDR3 is TGTGCCAGCAGCTTTTCCGAACTTCGGCGCCCGTTGATCCCAGATACGCAGTATTTT. Translating gives CASSFSELRRPLIPDTQYF.

The CDR3 DNA is TGTGCCAGCAGCATCATCGGTGAGACCCAGTACTTC. Translation gives CASSIIGETQYF. The chain combines TRBV11-2 with TRBJ2-5; D remains unclear. Between the trimmed V and J ends, which lost 5 bases and 5 bases, there was a span of 9 bases. The CDR3 is 12 residues long. Germline-derived CDR1 and CDR2 are SGHAT and FQNNGV.

This clone was seen a few times. The chain employs TRBV7-2 and TRBJ1-5, with 7 bases that match TRBD1. V shed 3 bases, J shed 5 bases, and the junction held 7 bases outside the gene matches. Germline loops: CDR1 SGHTA, CDR2 FQGNSA. The CDR3 loop spans 15 amino acids. CDR3 sequence reads: CASSLLSRGDQPQHF. The CDR3 DNA sequence: TGTGCCAGCAGCTTGCTATCCAGGGGGGATCAGCCCCAGCATTTT.

This clone was counted a few times. CDR3 amino acids: CATSRPGQGDTQYF. CDR3 in DNA: TGTGCCACCAGCAGACCGGGACAGGGAGATACGCAGTATTTT. The chain links TRBV15 to TRBJ2-3, with 9 bases fitting TRBD1. The CDR3 runs 14 residues. The V segment lost 2 bases and the J segment 5 bases; nucleotides outside the gene matches: 2. The germline V gene has CDR1 LNHNV and CDR2 YYDKDF (reference sequence). Drawing the rest from reference TRBV15 and TRBJ2-3, the complete variable domain is DAMVIQNPRYQVTQFGKPVTLSCSQTLNHNVMYWYQQKSSQAPKLLFHYYDKDFNNEADTPDNFQSRRPNTSFCFLDIRSPGLGDTAMYLCATSRPGQGDTQYFGPGTRLTVL.

This clone has a handful of counts. This chain joins TRBV27 and TRBJ2-1, with 10 bases matching TRBD2. In germline, CDR1 is MNHEY, CDR2 SMNVEV (reference sequence). The CDR3 extends over 14 amino acids. V was pared by 6 bases and J by 8 bases, with 7 bases of the junction left unmatched. DNA of the CDR3: TGTGCCAGCAGGCCTAGCGGGAGTAAGGATGAGCAGTTCTTC. It codes for CASRPSGSKDEQFF.

The chain couples TRBV7-9 to TRBJ2-1; 9 bases match TRBD2. The CDR3 sequence is 15 residues long. J was trimmed by 9 bases and V by 5 bases; bases with no gene match: 11. Germline values: CDR1 SEHNR, CDR2 FQNEAQ (reference sequence). In DNA, the CDR3 is TGTGCCAGCAGCCCAGAAGGTATAGCGGGAGCTGAGCAGTTCTTC. Protein sequence: CASSPEGIAGAEQFF. Drawing the rest from reference TRBV7-9 and TRBJ2-1, the complete variable domain is DTGVSQNPRHKITKRGQNVTFRCDPISEHNRLYWYRQTLGQGPEFLTYFQNEAQLEKSRLLSDRFSAERPKGSFSTLEIQRTEQGDSAMYLCASSPEGIAGAEQFFGPGTRLTVL.

This chain connects TRBV6-5 to TRBJ2-7; D unresolved. The CDR3 has 12 residues. Germline V gives CDR1 MNHEY, CDR2 SVGAGI. V lost 5 bases and J lost 7, with 12 bases in between. The CDR3 DNA reads as TGTGCCAGCAGTCCCATGGGTACGGAGCAGTACTTC. It translates to CASSPMGTEQYF.

The V gene is TRBV7-2, the J gene TRBJ2-3, with 9 bases identical to TRBD2. Looked up from germline, CDR1 is SGHTA and CDR2 is FQGNSA. The CDR3 spans 15 residues. The V gene end was trimmed by 1 base and the J gene end by 2 bases; junction bases not matched to a gene: 1. The CDR3 loop reads CASSLGGRATDTQYF. CDR3 DNA sequence: TGTGCCAGCAGCTTAGGCGGGAGGGCCACAGATACGCAGTATTTT.